The present T cell receptor beta chain was sequenced within a study of cytomegalovirus exposure and HLA in healthy donors. Study-level information: HLA-typed donors contributed some 77 million unique TCRs, which were held in an early data release. Study-wide results and limits: Later analysis identified around 15,000 TCR beta sequences associated with HLA alleles, using a false discovery rate threshold of 0.05. The investigators catalogued 164 TCR beta chains as cytomegalovirus-associated. Some V segments could not be told apart, so they were left out, TRBV6-2 and TRBV6-3 among them.

The PCR was carried out with 60 Vbeta primers and 13 Jbeta primers. The table came from immunoSEQ multiplex PCR; TCRdb's copy has only in-frame clones and leaves some out. The sample has some 110,000 clones, 66% seen once. Comments on this clone: What it recognizes is unknown.

Trimming shortened V by 1 base and J by 9 bases, and 16 bases separated the two germline ends. The CDR3 extends over 15 amino acids. CDR1 and CDR2 (germline): MNHEY, SVGAGI. Sequences were obtained from PBMCs. J is TRBJ2-1 and V is TRBV6-5, with a possible D match to TRBD2 (5 bases). The TCR sequence derives from a young man in good health and CMV-seronegative. CDR3 bases: TGTGCCAGCAGTTACTTGCGGGCCTGGGGTGGTGAGCAGTTCTTC. It specifies CASSYLRAWGGEQFF.